This is a list of T cell receptor beta chains from one sample in a study of shared clonotypes between healthy human individuals. Sequencing was performed with immunoSEQ multiplex PCR; in TCRdb, only in-frame clones are kept and a portion is missing. The sample includes about 490,000 clones, around 79% of them seen just once. Sequencing input: PBMCs. These receptors originate from a woman aged 40 to 50 in good health. Some clones in this sample may be carry-over from other donors' samples. Each CDR3 is given with its conserved first and last residue. D genes are given only for firm matches. Size values are once, few and many counts, or a class for expanded clones, and some rows have none.

>TRBD1|-|TRBJ1-4|TRBV7-6
CASKLGQARGLATNEKLFF
TGTGCCAGCAAGCTCGGACAGGCCCGGGGGCTTGCAACTAATGAAAAACTGTTTTTT
>-|-|TRBJ1-4|TRBV30
CAWSVRTAPYEKLFF
TGTGCCTGGAGTGTACGAACAGCGCCCTATGAAAAACTGTTTTTT
>TRBD2|-|TRBJ2-4|TRBV29-1
CSVGGGEDIQYF
TGCAGCGTTGGGGGGGGTGAGGACATTCAGTACTTC
>TRBD2|-|TRBJ2-1|TRBV28
CASSLFRQLAGGRNEQFF
TGTGCCAGCAGTCTTTTCCGGCAACTAGCGGGAGGTCGCAATGAGCAGTTCTTC
>TRBD1|few|TRBJ1-5|TRBV9
CASSATGTGDQPQHF
TGTGCCAGCAGCGCAACCGGGACAGGGGATCAGCCCCAGCATTTT
>TRBD2|-|TRBJ2-7|TRBV4-1
CASSQARGRYEQYF
TGCGCCAGCAGCCAAGCTCGCGGGAGATACGAGCAGTACTTC
>-|-|TRBJ2-1|TRBV20-1
CSAFRTFQEFF
TGCAGTGCTTTCCGGACATTTCAGGAGTTCTTC
>TRBD2|-|TRBJ2-1|TRBV19
CASSIGGGYNEQFF
TGTGCCAGTAGTATCGGCGGGGGCTACAATGAGCAGTTCTTC
>-|-|TRBJ2-1|TRBV19
CASSPAGGAVSYNEQFF
TGTGCCAGTAGTCCCGCCGGGGGAGCGGTCTCCTACAATGAGCAGTTCTTC
>TRBD2|-|TRBJ2-3|TRBV30
CAWRGLAGGPDTQYF
TGTGCCTGGAGGGGACTAGCGGGAGGGCCAGATACGCAGTATTTT
>TRBD2|-|TRBJ2-1|TRBV11-1
CASSWGYERELGNEQFF
TGTGCCAGCAGTTGGGGATATGAGCGGGAGCTGGGCAATGAGCAGTTCTTC
>TRBD1|-|TRBJ1-2|TRBV19
CASTYRDRENYGYTF
TGTGCCAGCACGTACCGGGACAGGGAGAACTATGGCTACACCTTC
>-|-|TRBJ2-1|TRBV6-5
CASRTGDYNEQFF
TGTGCCAGCAGGACAGGAGACTACAATGAGCAGTTCTTC
>-|few|TRBJ2-5|TRBV7-2
CASSLKETQYF
TGTGCCAGCAGCTTAAAAGAGACCCAGTACTTC
>TRBD2|-|TRBJ2-5|TRBV10-1
CASSESGSQETQYF
TGCGCCAGCAGCGAGAGCGGGAGCCAAGAGACCCAGTACTTC
>-|-|TRBJ2-7|TRBV30
CAWSVAQGQFYEQYF
TGTGCCTGGAGTGTAGCCCAGGGGCAGTTCTACGAGCAGTACTTC
>TRBD2|-|TRBJ2-1|TRBV7-9
CASSYGTSGNEQFF
TGTGCCAGCAGCTACGGGACTAGCGGCAATGAGCAGTTCTTC
>-|once|TRBJ1-2|TRBV6-5
CASSYAREDGYTF
TGTGCCAGCAGTTATGCCAGGGAGGATGGCTACACCTTC
>-|-|TRBJ1-2|TRBV27
CASSPGTRRYGYTF
TGTGCCAGCAGTCCCGGGACACGGAGGTATGGCTACACCTTC
>-|-|TRBJ1-1|TRBV12-2
CASRLATGERPSTEAFF
TGTGCAAGTCGCTTAGCTACAGGGGAAAGGCCCAGCACTGAAGCTTTCTTT
>-|-|TRBJ2-2|TRBV10-2
CASSETGELFF
TGCGCCAGCAGTGAAACCGGGGAGCTGTTTTTT
>TRBD2|-|TRBJ2-3|TRBV27
CASSLRDSGSTDTQYF
TGTGCCAGCAGTTTACGGGATAGCGGGAGCACAGATACGCAGTATTTT
>-|-|TRBJ1-5|TRBV7-2
CASSLREGQPQHF
TGTGCCAGCAGCTTAAGGGAGGGTCAGCCCCAGCATTTT
>-|-|TRBJ2-6|TRBV19
CASSIGNSGANVLTF
TGTGCCAGTAGTATAGGTAACTCTGGGGCCAACGTCCTGACTTTC
>TRBD1|-|TRBJ2-1|TRBV5-6
CASSFTDRVNEQFF
TGTGCCAGCAGCTTTACGGACAGGGTAAATGAGCAGTTCTTC
>TRBD1|-|TRBJ1-5|TRBV6-6
CASRFDREDQPQHF
TGTGCCAGCAGATTCGACAGGGAGGATCAGCCCCAGCATTTT
>-|-|TRBJ2-6|TRBV28
CASSLFGGEANVLTF
TGTGCCAGCAGTTTATTTGGGGGTGAGGCCAACGTCCTGACTTTC
>TRBD2|-|TRBJ2-1|TRBV19
CASSIPAGGSDEQFF
TGTGCCAGTAGTATCCCAGCGGGAGGGTCCGATGAGCAGTTCTTC